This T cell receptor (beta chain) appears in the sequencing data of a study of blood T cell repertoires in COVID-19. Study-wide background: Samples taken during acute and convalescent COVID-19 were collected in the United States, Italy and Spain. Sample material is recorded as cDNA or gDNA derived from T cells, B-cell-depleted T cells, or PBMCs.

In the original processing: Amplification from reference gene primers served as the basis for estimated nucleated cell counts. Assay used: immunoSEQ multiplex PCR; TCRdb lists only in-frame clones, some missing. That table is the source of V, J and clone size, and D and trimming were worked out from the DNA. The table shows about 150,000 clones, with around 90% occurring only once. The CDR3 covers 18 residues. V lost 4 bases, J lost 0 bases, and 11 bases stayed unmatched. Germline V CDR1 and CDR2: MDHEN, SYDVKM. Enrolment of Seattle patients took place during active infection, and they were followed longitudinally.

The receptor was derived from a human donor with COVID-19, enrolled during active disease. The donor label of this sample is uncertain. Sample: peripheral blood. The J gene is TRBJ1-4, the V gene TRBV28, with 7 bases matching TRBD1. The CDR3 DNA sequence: TGTGCCAGCAGTTCTACAGGGGTAGGGGTCGCAACTAATGAAAAACTGTTTTTT. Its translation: CASSSTGVGVATNEKLFF.